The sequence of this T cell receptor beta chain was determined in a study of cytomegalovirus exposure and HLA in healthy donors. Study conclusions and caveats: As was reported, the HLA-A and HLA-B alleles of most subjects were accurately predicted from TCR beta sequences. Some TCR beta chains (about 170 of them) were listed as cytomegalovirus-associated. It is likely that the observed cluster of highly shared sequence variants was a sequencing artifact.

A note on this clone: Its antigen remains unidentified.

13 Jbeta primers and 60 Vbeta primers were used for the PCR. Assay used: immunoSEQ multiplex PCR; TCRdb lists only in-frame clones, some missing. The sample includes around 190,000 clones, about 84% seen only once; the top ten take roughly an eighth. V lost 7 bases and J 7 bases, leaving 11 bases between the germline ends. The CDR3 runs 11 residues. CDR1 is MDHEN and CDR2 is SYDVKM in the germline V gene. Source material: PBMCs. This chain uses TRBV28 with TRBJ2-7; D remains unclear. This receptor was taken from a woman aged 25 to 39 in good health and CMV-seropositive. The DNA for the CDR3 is TGTGCCAGCAATCTACGGGTGGAGCAGTACTTC. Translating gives CASNLRVEQYF.